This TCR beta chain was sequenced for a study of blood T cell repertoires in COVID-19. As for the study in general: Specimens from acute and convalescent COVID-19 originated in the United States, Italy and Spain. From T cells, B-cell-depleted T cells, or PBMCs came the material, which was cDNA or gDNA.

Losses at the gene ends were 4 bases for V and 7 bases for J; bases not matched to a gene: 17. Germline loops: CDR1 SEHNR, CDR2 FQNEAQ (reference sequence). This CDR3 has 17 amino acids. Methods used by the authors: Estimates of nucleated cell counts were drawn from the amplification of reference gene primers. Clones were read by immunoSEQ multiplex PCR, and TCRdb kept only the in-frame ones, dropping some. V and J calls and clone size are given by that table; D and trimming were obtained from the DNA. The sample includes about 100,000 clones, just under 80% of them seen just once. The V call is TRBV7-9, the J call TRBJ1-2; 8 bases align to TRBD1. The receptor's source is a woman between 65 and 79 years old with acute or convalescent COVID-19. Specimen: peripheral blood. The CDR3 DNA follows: TGTGCCAGCAGCTCTACGGACCTCTTCAGGGGGCGCGGTGGCTACACCTTC. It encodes CASSSTDLFRGRGGYTF.